This TCR beta chain was sequenced during a study of blood T cell repertoires in COVID-19. V was trimmed by 5 bases and J by 2 bases, leaving 19 bases between them. The CDR3 is 17 residues long. Germline V gene sequence: CDR1 MNHEY, CDR2 SMNVEV (reference sequence). TCRdb's copy holds only in-frame clones and misses some; the assay was immunoSEQ multiplex PCR. Of approximately 290,000 clones in the sample, approximately 83% were seen once. The TCR originated in a woman aged 25 to 39 who had recovered from COVID-19. Sequencing was carried out using PBMCs or T cells enriched from blood (not recorded which). The V and J genes are TRBV27 and TRBJ1-5, with a possible D match to TRBD1 (6 bases). CDR3 sequence reads: CASSVYGTQTGNQPQHF. CDR3 DNA sequence: TGTGCCAGCAGTGTCTACGGGACACAAACGGGCAATCAGCCCCAGCATTTT.